This is a list of T cell receptor beta chains from one sample in a study of blood T cells in healthy people across ages. TCRdb processed the 5' RACE reads anew with MiXCR; each CDR3 protein has one entry. The sample consists of fewer than 800,000 distinct CDR3 sequences, about 25% of them appearing once. The sample was also reused in another study, on T cells of mothers and their children.

Sequencing used blood. The receptors derive from a boy younger than 18 in good health. CDR3s include the opening cysteine and the closing phenylalanine or tryptophan. The D gene is left open where the match is weak. Clone sizes are given selectively: once, few, many, or a class where the clone is expanded.

>-|TRBD2|TRBJ2-1|TRBV20-1
CSARDPLAGAEQFF
TGCAGTGCTAGAGATCCCCTAGCGGGAGCTGAGCAGTTCTTC
>few|-|TRBJ1-2|TRBV3-1
CASSQGIGGYTF
TGTGCCAGCAGCCAAGGGATAGGCGGCTACACCTTC
>-|TRBD1|TRBJ2-5|TRBV19
CASSPPGTVQETQYF
TGTGCCAGTAGTCCACCCGGGACAGTCCAAGAGACCCAGTACTTC
>-|-|TRBJ2-7|TRBV29-1
CSVVGILNYEQYF
TGCAGCGTTGTTGGCATCCTCAACTACGAGCAGTACTTC
>-|TRBD1|TRBJ2-5|TRBV10-3
CAIAGTGAGETQYF
TGTGCCATCGCCGGGACAGGGGCAGGAGAGACCCAGTACTTC
>few|-|TRBJ2-5|TRBV6-6
CASSYSFSGRIETQYF
TGTGCCAGCAGTTACTCGTTTTCCGGGAGAATAGAGACCCAGTACTTC
>-|-|TRBJ2-4|TRBV5-1
CASRAGDLAKNIQYF
TGCGCCAGCAGAGCAGGAGACCTAGCCAAAAACATTCAGTACTTC
>-|-|TRBJ2-7|TRBV27
CASRGEAQGQYF
TGTGCCAGCAGGGGGGAGGCCCAGGGGCAGTACTTC
>-|-|TRBJ2-7|TRBV29-1
CSVEADYYEQYF
TGCAGCGTTGAAGCCGACTACTACGAGCAGTACTTC
>-|-|TRBJ2-3|TRBV3-1
CASSPEPDVSTDTQYF
TGTGCCAGCAGCCCAGAACCGGACGTAAGCACAGATACGCAGTATTTT
>-|-|TRBJ1-2|TRBV20-1
CSAGWTDYGYTF
TGCAGTGCTGGTTGGACAGACTATGGCTACACCTTC
>-|TRBD2|TRBJ2-3|TRBV7-8
CASSSSGTSTDTQYF
TGTGCCAGCAGCTCGAGCGGGACTAGCACAGATACGCAGTATTTT
>-|TRBD2|TRBJ2-3|TRBV5-1
CASSLGSSGTDTQYF
TGCGCCAGCAGCTTGGGGTCTAGCGGTACAGATACGCAGTATTTT
>-|TRBD1|TRBJ2-7|TRBV29-1
CSVSTGGQGRDEQYF
TGCAGCGTCTCGACCGGGGGACAGGGGAGAGACGAGCAGTACTTC
>-|-|TRBJ1-1|TRBV9
CASSVEWRQGEAFF
TGTGCCAGCAGCGTAGAATGGCGGCAGGGTGAAGCTTTCTTT
>-|-|TRBJ2-7|TRBV2
CAGGQSSYEQYF
TGTGCCGGCGGACAGAGCTCCTACGAGCAGTACTTC
>few|-|TRBJ2-3|TRBV9
CASSGTRNTQYF
TGTGCCAGCAGCGGGACCAGGAATACGCAGTATTTT
>few|TRBD2|TRBJ2-7|TRBV28
CASGLADYEQYF
TGTGCCAGCGGACTAGCTGACTACGAGCAGTACTTC
>-|TRBD2|TRBJ2-1|TRBV7-3
CASSSRSGGEGNEQFF
TGTGCCAGCAGTTCGAGATCGGGGGGGGAGGGCAATGAGCAGTTCTTC
>few|-|TRBJ2-3|TRBV7-8
CASSEEAGLADTQYF
TGTGCCAGCAGCGAGGAGGCTGGTTTGGCAGATACGCAGTATTTT
>few|-|TRBJ2-5|TRBV6-5
CASSSGARQYF
TGTGCCAGCAGTTCCGGGGCGAGACAGTACTTC